The 29 T cell receptor beta chains below come from one sample, sequenced in a study of control samples from healthy donors and cancer patients. This table comes from immunoSEQ multiplex PCR, and its TCRdb copy is limited to in-frame clones, with some not included. The table records 90,000 or so clones, around 86% of them present only once. Sample: blood. Every receptor here comes from a woman aged 50 to 65 in good health.

The rearrangement links TRBV29-1 to TRBJ2-2; 9 bases are a match to TRBD1. Germline loops: CDR1 SQVTM, CDR2 ANQGSEA. This CDR3 contains 15 residues. V trimming: 7 bases; J trimming: 4 bases; junction bases outside the gene matches: 10. Written as DNA, the CDR3 is TGCAGCGCTAGACAGGGGGAGGGCGGCACCGGGGAGCTGTTTTTT. This translates into CSARQGEGGTGELFF.

The CDR3 DNA is TGTGCCAGCAGCCAAGCTGGACAGGGGGCTGGCGGGGAGCTGTTTTTT. Its protein product is CASSQAGQGAGGELFF. The chain is built from TRBV3-1 (or the pseudogene TRBV3-2) and TRBJ2-2, with 11 bases aligning to TRBD1. CDR3 size: 16 residues. The V segment lost 1 base and the J segment 7 bases; nucleotides outside the gene matches: 5. Germline V gene lookup returns CDR1 LGHDT and CDR2 YNNKEL (reference sequence).

The chain links TRBV11-3 to TRBJ2-2, with 13 nucleotides matching TRBD2. This CDR3 is built from 20 residues. CDR1 is SGHNT and CDR2 is YENEEA in the germline V gene. V dropped 4 bases and J dropped 3; count of bases not matched to a gene: 14. The CDR3 reads CASSSPRRGTSGIDTGELFF. CDR3 nucleotides: TGTGCCAGCAGCTCACCCCGCCGGGGGACTAGCGGGATAGACACCGGGGAGCTGTTTTTT.

The genes are TRBV5-8 and TRBJ1-6; a possible D gene is TRBD1 (5 bases). The CDR3 runs to 16 residues. V gave up 0 bases and J gave up 5 bases, with 12 bases separating them. CDR1 and CDR2 from the germline V gene are SGHTS and YDEGEE. CDR3 loop: CASSLARGTDNSPLHF. CDR3 in DNA: TGTGCCAGCAGCTTGGCCCGGGGGACGGATAATTCACCCCTCCACTTT.

V is TRBV4-2 and J is TRBJ2-2; a possible D gene is TRBD1 (6 bases). V lost 1 base to trimming and J lost 0 bases, with 12 bases between them. Germline V gives CDR1 LGHNA, CDR2 YNFKEQ. CDR3 length equals 17 residues. CDR3 loop: CASSQVVRQANTGELFF. CDR3 nucleotides: TGTGCCAGCAGCCAAGTCGTACGACAGGCGAACACCGGGGAGCTGTTTTTT.

The V gene is TRBV4-2, the J gene TRBJ1-3; D unresolved. The CDR3 has 15 amino acids. Germline CDR1 LGHNA, CDR2 YNFKEQ. V lost 4 bases, J lost 4 bases, and 14 bases lay in between. Here the CDR3 reads CASSPATPTGNTIYF. In DNA, the CDR3 is TGTGCCAGCAGCCCCGCTACTCCTACCGGAAACACCATATATTTT.

The chain links TRBV23-1 to TRBJ1-1, with unresolved D. TRBV23-1 is placed among ORFs of uncertain function. V was clipped by 0 bases and J by 4 bases, with 3 bases between them. CDR3 length equals 12 residues. The CDR3 nucleotides are TGCGCCAGCAGTCAATCCTCCACTGAAGCTTTCTTT. This gives the protein CASSQSSTEAFF.

About this clone: Other DNA sequences in this sample translate to the same CDR3. The V gene is TRBV18, the J gene TRBJ1-2, with a possible D match to TRBD1 (5 bases). The V end was cut by 2 bases, the J end by 4 bases, with 5 bases between. The CDR3 loop spans 12 amino acids. In germline, CDR1 is KGHSH, CDR2 LQKENI. The CDR3 DNA sequence: TGTGCCAGCTCACCAGACAGCTATGGCTACACCTTC. As protein: CASSPDSYGYTF.

The genes are TRBV7-9 and TRBJ2-5; D is uncertain. Per the germline V gene, CDR1 is SEHNR and CDR2 is FQNEAQ (reference sequence). Trimming took off 0 bases at V and 4 bases at J, with 9 bases between the two ends. The CDR3 runs 14 residues. The CDR3 sequence is CASSLAPRRETQYF. CDR3 coding DNA: TGTGCCAGCAGCTTAGCCCCGCGTAGAGAGACCCAGTACTTC.

The chain recombines TRBV29-1 with TRBJ2-3; D may match TRBD1 or TRBD2 (5 bases each). This CDR3 region has 13 residues. Between the trimmed V and J ends, which lost 4 bases and 3 bases, there was a span of 11 bases. Germline V gene sequence: CDR1 SQVTM, CDR2 ANQGSEA. The CDR3 is CSVGGVRTDTQYF. The CDR3 DNA follows: TGCAGCGTTGGAGGGGTGAGGACAGATACGCAGTATTTT.

The chain is built from TRBV6-5 and TRBJ1-1, with TRBD1 as a possible D gene (5 bases). The CDR3 extends over 11 amino acids. Trimming removed 6 bases from V and 5 bases from J, with 7 bases in between. Germline loops: CDR1 MNHEY, CDR2 SVGAGI. DNA for the CDR3: TGTGCCAGCAGATGGGGGACTGAAGCTTTCTTT. This gives the protein CASRWGTEAFF.

CDR3 bases: TGCGCCACCCAAGCTATTGCGGGGGCCACAGATACGCAGTATTTT. It translates to CATQAIAGATDTQYF. The J gene is TRBJ2-3, the V gene TRBV5-1, with a tentative D call TRBD2 (7 bases). This CDR3 region has 15 residues. With 9 bases removed from V and 2 bases from J, the gap between germline ends came to 19 bases. The germline CDR1 and CDR2 sequences are SGHRS and YFSETQ. Full variable domain (remainder filled in from reference TRBV5-1 and TRBJ2-3): KAGVTQTPRYLIKTRGQQVTLSCSPISGHRSVSWYQQTPGQGLQFLFEYFSETQRNKGNFPGRFSGRQFSNSRSEMNVSTLELGDSALYLCATQAIAGATDTQYFGPGTRLTVL.

V usage is TRBV5-4 and J usage is TRBJ2-2; the D is unclear. Trimming shortened V by 0 bases and J by 4 bases, and 10 bases separated the two germline ends. The CDR3 runs 15 residues. Germline CDR1 is SGHNT and CDR2 is YYREEE (reference sequence). As DNA, the CDR3 is TGTGCCAGCAGCTTGGAGCAGGAGATCACCGGGGAGCTGTTTTTT. This encodes CASSLEQEITGELFF.

A single count supports this clone. The V gene is TRBV19, the J gene TRBJ1-1; no definite D call. Looked up from germline, CDR1 is LNHDA and CDR2 is SQIVND (reference sequence). V was trimmed by 5 bases and J by 0 bases, leaving 16 bases between them. The CDR3 loop spans 16 amino acids. The CDR3 DNA is TGTGCCAGTAGTCCGGCCGCCAGCTACATGAACACTGAAGCTTTCTTT. Translation: CASSPAASYMNTEAFF.

V gene TRBV6-6 combines with J gene TRBJ1-2; D is possibly TRBD1 (5 bases). The CDR3 extends over 14 amino acids. The germline CDR1 and CDR2 sequences are MNHNY and SVGAGI (reference sequence). The V gene lost 4 bases and the J gene lost 3 bases, with 12 bases spanning the gap. In DNA form, the CDR3 reads TGTGCCAGCAGTTTGCAAGGGGTTGACTATGGCTACACCTTC. Encoded protein: CASSLQGVDYGYTF.

The gene calls are TRBV4-3 and TRBJ2-3; 8 bases map to TRBD2. Per germline, CDR1 LGHNA and CDR2 YSLEER. The CDR3 loop spans 21 amino acids. V was clipped by 2 bases and J by 2 bases; unmatched bases: 21. Written as DNA, the CDR3 is TGCGCCAGCAGCCAAAGGAGAGAGGCCCGCGCAAGCGGGGGTTTCACAGATACGCAGTATTTT. Its translation is CASSQRREARASGGFTDTQYF.

This chain joins TRBV9 and TRBJ1-1; a possible D gene is TRBD1 (5 bases). Germline CDR1 reads SGDLS; CDR2 reads YYNGEE. The CDR3 consists of 15 residues. V was pared by 0 bases and J by 11 bases, with 20 bases between. The CDR3 nucleotides are TGTGCCAGCAGCGTAGATGGCAGGGCGGGGGGTAAGGCTTTCTTT. Amino acids: CASSVDGRAGGKAFF.

The chain carries TRBV2 and TRBJ2-2; a weak D match, TRBD1 (6 bases). V was trimmed by 6 bases and J by 5 bases, leaving 16 bases between them. CDR3 size: 15 residues. The germline V gene encodes CDR1 SNHLY and CDR2 FYNNEI. The CDR3 nucleotides read TGTGCCAGCAGCCTTTCTACCCAGGGGACCGGGGAGCTGTTTTTT. Translation gives CASSLSTQGTGELFF.

This chain links TRBV7-2 with TRBJ2-1; 9 positions match TRBD2. V lost 2 bases and J lost 7; bases outside the gene matches: 6. This CDR3 has 15 residues. Germline V gene sequence: CDR1 SGHTA, CDR2 FQGNSA. The CDR3 reads CASSLQASGKNEQFF. The DNA of the CDR3 is TGTGCCAGCAGCTTACAGGCTAGCGGGAAGAATGAGCAGTTCTTC.

The CDR3 DNA sequence: TGCGCCAGCAGCGACCCGGCGGGGGGCACAGATACGCAGTATTTT. It is translated as CASSDPAGGTDTQYF. This chain links TRBV5-1 with TRBJ2-3, with 7 bases aligning to TRBD2. CDR1 and CDR2 from the germline V gene are SGHRS and YFSETQ. V lost 4 bases, J lost 1 base, and 6 bases stayed unmatched. The CDR3 is 15 residues long. The entire variable domain, with the rest obtained from reference TRBV5-1 and TRBJ2-3, is as follows: KAGVTQTPRYLIKTRGQQVTLSCSPISGHRSVSWYQQTPGQGLQFLFEYFSETQRNKGNFPGRFSGRQFSNSRSEMNVSTLELGDSALYLCASSDPAGGTDTQYFGPGTRLTVL.

The chain uses TRBV6-5 and TRBJ2-2; 7 nucleotides agree with TRBD1. CDR1 is MNHEY, CDR2 SVGAGI, per germline. The V segment lost 6 bases and the J segment 3 bases; nucleotides outside the gene matches: 7. CDR3 length equals 15 residues. For the CDR3, the DNA is TGTGCCAGCAGGACAGGGACATTGGACACCGGGGAGCTGTTTTTT. Its translation is CASRTGTLDTGELFF.

This sequence joins TRBV10-1 and TRBJ2-5; 13 bases map to TRBD2. Germline V gene sequence: CDR1 WNHNN, CDR2 SYGVQD (reference sequence). This CDR3 is built from 15 residues. Losses at the gene ends were 8 bases for V and 2 bases for J; bases not matched to a gene: 5. The chain's CDR3 is CASAGTSGIQETQYF. The CDR3 nucleotides are TGCGCCAGCGCCGGGACTAGCGGGATTCAAGAGACCCAGTACTTC.

This rearrangement joins TRBV12-3 or TRBV12-4 to TRBJ2-7; D possibly corresponds to TRBD2 (6 bases). V lost 0 bases, J lost 12 bases, and 12 bases lay in between. CDR3 length: 12 residues. The CDR3 spells CASSLAGRWWYF. The CDR3 region has the DNA TGTGCCAGCAGTTTAGCGGGGAGGTGGTGGTACTTC.

J is TRBJ2-3 and V is TRBV6-5; D might be TRBD1 (6 bases). The CDR3 runs to 13 residues. Germline V gene lookup returns CDR1 MNHEY and CDR2 SVGAGI. Trimming pared 7 bases from V and 3 bases from J, leaving 11 bases between. Written as DNA, the CDR3 is TGTGCCAGCACTAAGAGGGGGACAGATACGCAGTATTTT. Encoded protein: CASTKRGTDTQYF.

The V gene is TRBV13, the J gene TRBJ2-1, with D possibly TRBD2 on 5 matching bases. In germline, CDR1 is PRHDT, CDR2 FYEKMQ (reference sequence). Trimming left V 1 base short and J 0 bases short, with 10 bases between. CDR3 size: 16 residues. The CDR3 sequence is CASSLVLANSYNEQFF. The CDR3 nucleotides read TGTGCCAGCAGCTTAGTTCTAGCTAACTCCTACAATGAGCAGTTCTTC.

This chain joins TRBV28 and TRBJ1-1; D is unresolved. Germline CDR1 is MDHEN and CDR2 is SYDVKM. Deletions cut 5 bases from V and 6 bases from J, with 16 bases between. The CDR3 is 14 residues long. This CDR3 reads CASSPPTWKAEAFF. The CDR3 coding sequence is TGTGCCAGCAGTCCTCCCACTTGGAAGGCTGAAGCTTTCTTT.

The genes are TRBV19 and TRBJ1-5, with 10 bases fitting TRBD1. CDR1 is LNHDA and CDR2 is SQIVND in the germline V gene (reference sequence). The trim removed 4 bases at V and 0 bases at J, leaving 3 bases unmatched. CDR3 length: 16 residues. The CDR3 loop is CASSKGTGASNQPQHF. In DNA form, the CDR3 reads TGTGCCAGTAGTAAAGGGACAGGGGCTAGCAATCAGCCCCAGCATTTT.

This clone was detected a few times. The chain recombines TRBV15 with TRBJ1-2; no firm D call. The germline V gene encodes CDR1 LNHNV and CDR2 YYDKDF (reference sequence). V gave up 3 bases and J gave up 2 bases, with 7 bases separating them. This CDR3 region has 13 residues. CDR3 protein: CATSRSQNYGYTF. The DNA for the CDR3 is TGTGCCACCAGCAGGTCCCAGAACTATGGCTACACCTTC.

The chain links TRBV7-2 to TRBJ1-6; D not resolved. Trimming cost V 4 bases and J 0 bases, with 10 bases left between them. In germline, CDR1 is SGHTA, CDR2 FQGNSA. This CDR3 region has 16 residues. In nucleotides, the CDR3 is TGTGCCAGCAGCTCCCGGAGGGTCTCCTATAATTCACCCCTCCACTTT. Translated, it gives CASSSRRVSYNSPLHF.